This TCR beta chain is drawn from a study of neoadjuvant nivolumab and ipilimumab in lung cancer. The data were produced by immunoSEQ multiplex PCR, yet TCRdb's version contains in-frame clones alone and is incomplete. Counted here are tens of thousands of clones, about 89% occurring once; the ten biggest clones make up about 4%. Whole-study results and caveats: Pathologic regression was not significantly tied to TCR clonality.

With regard to this clone: Antigen: not known.

Trimming left V 4 bases short and J 4 bases short, with 13 bases between. This CDR3 has 14 amino acids. The germline CDR1 and CDR2 sequences are SGHVS and FQNEAQ. The sequence derives from an adult with non-small cell lung cancer. Some clones in this sample may be carry-over from other donors' samples. The rearrangement joins TRBV7-8 to TRBJ2-5, with D unresolved. The sequencing used blood, collected before neoadjuvant nivolumab, alone or with ipilimumab. Here the CDR3 reads CASSSRRIAETQYF. CDR3 bases: TGTGCCAGCAGCTCAAGGCGGATTGCAGAGACCCAGTACTTC.